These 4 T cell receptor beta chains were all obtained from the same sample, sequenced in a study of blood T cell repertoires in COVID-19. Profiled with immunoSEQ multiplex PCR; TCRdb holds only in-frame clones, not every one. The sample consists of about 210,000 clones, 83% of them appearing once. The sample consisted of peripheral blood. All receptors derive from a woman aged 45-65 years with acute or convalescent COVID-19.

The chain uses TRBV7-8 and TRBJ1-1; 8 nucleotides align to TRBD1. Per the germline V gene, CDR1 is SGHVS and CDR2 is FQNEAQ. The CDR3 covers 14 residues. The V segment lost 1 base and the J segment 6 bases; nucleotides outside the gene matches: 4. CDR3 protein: CASSLVTTGAEAFF. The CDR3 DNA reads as TGTGCCAGCAGCTTAGTAACGACAGGGGCTGAAGCTTTCTTT.

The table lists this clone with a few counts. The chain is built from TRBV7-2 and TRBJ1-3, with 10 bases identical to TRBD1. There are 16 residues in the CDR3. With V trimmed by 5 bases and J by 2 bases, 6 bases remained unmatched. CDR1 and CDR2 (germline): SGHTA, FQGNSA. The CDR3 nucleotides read TGTGCCAGCAGCCCGGACAGGGGGTACCCTGGAAACACCATATATTTT. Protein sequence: CASSPDRGYPGNTIYF.

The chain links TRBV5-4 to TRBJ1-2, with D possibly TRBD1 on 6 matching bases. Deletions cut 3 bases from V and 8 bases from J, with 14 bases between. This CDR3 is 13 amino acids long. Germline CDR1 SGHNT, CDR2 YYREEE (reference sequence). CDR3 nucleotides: TGTGCCAGCAGCTCTCTCGGGGGGCTCGGCTACACCTTC. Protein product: CASSSLGGLGYTF.

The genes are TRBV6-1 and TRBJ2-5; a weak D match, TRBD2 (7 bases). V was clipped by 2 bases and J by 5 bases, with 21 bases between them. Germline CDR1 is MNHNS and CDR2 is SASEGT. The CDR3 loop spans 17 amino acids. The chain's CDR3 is CASSELGGGAGWETQYF. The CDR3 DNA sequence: TGTGCCAGCAGTGAACTTGGGGGGGGCGCAGGTTGGGAGACCCAGTACTTC.